A selection of T cell receptor beta chains follows, all from one sample in a study of blood T cell repertoires in COVID-19. Sequencing used immunoSEQ multiplex PCR; TCRdb keeps in-frame clones, though not all of them. The sample has 200,000 or so clones; 60% to 80% are singletons. The sample consisted of peripheral blood. Receptor source: a man between 60 and 75 years old with active or convalescent COVID-19. CDR3s include the opening cysteine and the closing phenylalanine or tryptophan. The order of the fields is V gene, J gene, clone size, D gene, CDR3 length, CDR3 DNA, CDR3 protein. D genes are given only for firm matches. Some rows have no size entry. The others give once, few or many, or a class for an expanded clone.

>TRBV7-9|TRBJ2-7|.|TRBD2|13
TGTGCCAGCAGCTCTAGCGGGAGATACGAGCAGTACTTC
CASSSSGRYEQYF
>TRBV28|TRBJ1-5|few|.|14
TGTGCCAGCAGTTCCAGGGATGGCAATCAGCCCCAGCATTTT
CASSSRDGNQPQHF
>TRBV7-2|TRBJ1-3|.|.|15
TGTGCCAGCAGCCCCGGGGGAGCCTCTGGAAACACCATATATTTT
CASSPGGASGNTIYF
>TRBV3-1/TRBV3-2|TRBJ2-7|.|.|16
TGTGCCAGCAGCCCAAGTGGCGGAGGGCGGTCCTACGAGCAGTACTTC
CASSPSGGGRSYEQYF
>TRBV19|TRBJ1-3|few|TRBD1|15
TGTGCCAGTAGTGCGACAGGGCAGGCTGGAAACACCATATATTTT
CASSATGQAGNTIYF
>TRBV9|TRBJ2-7|.|TRBD2|15
TGTGCCAGCAGCGTAGGGGGACTAGCGGGGACCGAGCAGTACTTC
CASSVGGLAGTEQYF
>TRBV14|TRBJ1-2|.|.|14
TGTGCCAGCACCCCCATGAGGAGAGGCTATGGCTACACCTTC
CASTPMRRGYGYTF
>TRBV6-2/TRBV6-3|TRBJ2-2|.|TRBD2|16
TGTGCCAGCAGTTACTTCCTAGCGGGAGGAACCGGGGAGCTGTTTTTT
CASSYFLAGGTGELFF
>TRBV6-2/TRBV6-3|TRBJ2-3|.|TRBD2|17
TGTGCCAGCAGCGGGAGAACCGAAGCGGGAGAGTTCGATACGCAGTATTTT
CASSGRTEAGEFDTQYF
>TRBV7-9|TRBJ1-1|once|.|13
TGTGCCAGCAGCTTAAGGCAGGGTACTGAAGCTTTCTTT
CASSLRQGTEAFF
>TRBV2|TRBJ1-2|.|TRBD1|13
TGTGCCAGCAGGGGGACAGGGCGCTATGGCTACACCTTC
CASRGTGRYGYTF
>TRBV24-1|TRBJ2-7|.|TRBD1|15
TGTGCCACCAGTGACGGACAGGGTGGACGCTACGAGCAGTACTTC
CATSDGQGGRYEQYF
>TRBV6-5|TRBJ2-1|.|TRBD1|15
TGTGCCAGCGGGGGACAGGCTCTCCGGGGGAATGAGCAGTTCTTC
CASGGQALRGNEQFF
>TRBV4-3|TRBJ1-3|.|.|15
TGCGCCAGCAGCTCAAGTAGAGTCTCTGGAAACACCATATATTTT
CASSSSRVSGNTIYF
>TRBV5-1|TRBJ2-2|once|TRBD2|15
TGCGCCAGCAGCTTGGCCGGGGGGGACACCGGGGAGCTGTTTTTT
CASSLAGGDTGELFF
>TRBV5-4|TRBJ1-1|once|.|16
TGTGCCAGCAGCTCCCCAAGGGGAGGCATGAACACTGAAGCTTTCTTT
CASSSPRGGMNTEAFF
>TRBV6-5|TRBJ2-7|few|.|15
TGTGCCAGCAGTTATCTACCGGGAGAAGCGGTCGAGCAGTACTTC
CASSYLPGEAVEQYF
>TRBV28|TRBJ1-1|.|.|15
TGTGCCAGCAGTTTCCCCCCGGGCGGGGGGGATGAAGCTTTCTTT
CASSFPPGGGDEAFF
>TRBV4-3|TRBJ2-2|.|TRBD1|16
TGCGCCAGCAGCCAAGGGACAGGGACGGACACCGGGGAGCTGTTTTTT
CASSQGTGTDTGELFF
>TRBV3-1/TRBV3-2|TRBJ1-2|many|TRBD1|15
TGTGCCAGCAGCCAAGCTGGTCGCAGGGGGCACGGCTACACCTTC
CASSQAGRRGHGYTF
>TRBV10-3|TRBJ1-2|.|TRBD1|13
TGTGCCATCCCCCGGCAGGGGGCGAGTGGCTACACCTTC
CAIPRQGASGYTF
>TRBV6-2/TRBV6-3|TRBJ2-7|.|TRBD1|15
TGTGCCAGCAGTTACTCGGGGACAGGGAGACACGAGCAGTACTTC
CASSYSGTGRHEQYF
>TRBV20-1|TRBJ1-2|.|.|11
TGCAGTGCTAGTTCTCCCTATGGCTACACCTTC
CSASSPYGYTF
>TRBV28|TRBJ2-7|.|.|15
TGTGCCAGCAGTTTGCCGGGTCTCACCTCCTACGAGCAGTACTTC
CASSLPGLTSYEQYF
>TRBV12-3/TRBV12-4|TRBJ1-1|.|.|11
TGTGCCAGCAGTATCAGTACTGAAGCTTTCTTT
CASSISTEAFF
>TRBV29-1|TRBJ1-4|.|.|14
TGCAGCGTGGGGGCGGAACCGGCTAATGAAAAACTGTTTTTT
CSVGAEPANEKLFF
>TRBV29-1|TRBJ1-1|.|.|13
TGCAGCGGAGGGACTAACAAGAACACTGAAGCTTTCTTT
CSGGTNKNTEAFF
>TRBV30|TRBJ2-3|.|.|13
TGTGCCTGGGCCGCGGCCCTCACAGATACGCAGTATTTT
CAWAAALTDTQYF
>TRBV4-2|TRBJ2-7|.|TRBD1|16
TGTGCCAGCAGCCAACCCCAGGGGACAGCGTCCTACGAGCAGTACTTC
CASSQPQGTASYEQYF
>TRBV5-1|TRBJ1-1|many|.|13
TGCGCCAGCAGCTTGACGGGGAACACTGAAGCTTTCTTT
CASSLTGNTEAFF
>TRBV19|TRBJ1-5|.|.|13
TGTGCCAGTACCCCGACAATAGATCAGCCCCAGCATTTT
CASTPTIDQPQHF
>TRBV7-2|TRBJ2-3|.|.|15
TGTGCCAGCAGTCCCACTAGTCCCGCCACAGATACGCAGTATTTT
CASSPTSPATDTQYF
>TRBV18|TRBJ2-7|.|.|15
TGTGCCAGCTCACCGGGACAACCAAGCTCCTACGAGCAGTACTTC
CASSPGQPSSYEQYF
>TRBV7-3|TRBJ2-1|few|.|13
TGTGCCAGCAGCTTAACGGGCAGCAATGAGCAGTTCTTC
CASSLTGSNEQFF
>TRBV28|TRBJ1-6|once|.|14
TGTGCCAGCAGGCCGGGATGGATTACTTCACCCCTCCACTTT
CASRPGWITSPLHF
>TRBV13|TRBJ2-2|.|TRBD2|16
TGTGCCAGCAGCTTACTAGCGGCCGCGAACACCGGGGAGCTGTTTTTT
CASSLLAAANTGELFF
>TRBV7-6|TRBJ1-5|.|TRBD1|17
TGTGCCAGCAGCTTAGCGGTAAGGACAGGGGGGACGGAGCCCCAGCATTTT
CASSLAVRTGGTEPQHF
>TRBV2|TRBJ2-7|.|.|15
TGTGCCAGCAGTCCTAATCCCGGGATCTCCTACGAGCAGTACTTC
CASSPNPGISYEQYF
>TRBV12-1|TRBJ1-3|.|.|19
TGTGCCAGCAGCTTTGGGGGCAGGGTCGGAAATACGTCTGGAAACACCATATATTTT
CASSFGGRVGNTSGNTIYF
>TRBV4-1|TRBJ1-1|.|.|14
TGCGCCAGCAGCCAACGAGGTTTGAACACTGAAGCTTTCTTT
CASSQRGLNTEAFF
>TRBV6-2/TRBV6-3|TRBJ2-7|.|TRBD2|14
TGTGCCAGCAGTGGACTAGGGTCTTCCTACGAGCAGTACTTC
CASSGLGSSYEQYF
>TRBV28|TRBJ2-2|.|TRBD1|15
TGTGCCAGCACCCAGACAGGGGCGAACACCGGGGAGCTGTTTTTT
CASTQTGANTGELFF
>TRBV6-5|TRBJ1-5|.|.|13
TGTGCCAGCAGCGTCAGAGGGAATCAGCCCCAGCATTTT
CASSVRGNQPQHF
>TRBV4-2|TRBJ2-3|.|TRBD2|16
TGTGCCAGCAGCCGAGGCCGGGGGGTTAGCACAGATACGCAGTATTTT
CASSRGRGVSTDTQYF
>TRBV12-3/TRBV12-4|TRBJ2-1|.|TRBD2|13
TGTGCCAGCAGCCCTACTAGCGGAGTTGAGCAGTTCTTC
CASSPTSGVEQFF
>TRBV27|TRBJ1-1|.|.|14
TGTGCCAGCAGTCCCTCCCAAGGGAGCACTGAAGCTTTCTTT
CASSPSQGSTEAFF
>TRBV6-5|TRBJ1-1|.|.|15
TGTGCCAGCAGTTACTCGGGGGGTCGGAACACTGAAGCTTTCTTT
CASSYSGGRNTEAFF
>TRBV28|TRBJ1-1|.|TRBD1|15
TGTGCCAGCAGCCGGCCAGGGGGGTTGAACACTGAAGCTTTCTTT
CASSRPGGLNTEAFF
>TRBV18|TRBJ2-3|.|TRBD2|16
TGTGCCAGCTCTCTAGGGACTAGCGGGAGAACAGATACGCAGTATTTT
CASSLGTSGRTDTQYF
>TRBV5-8|TRBJ1-5|once|TRBD1|14
TGTGCCAGCAACGGACAGGGAGGGGGTCAGCCCCAGCATTTT
CASNGQGGGQPQHF
>TRBV5-6|TRBJ2-7|.|TRBD2|15
TGTGCCAGCAGCCTGACTAGCGGGAGAGGACTCGAGCAGTACTTC
CASSLTSGRGLEQYF
>TRBV2|TRBJ2-3|.|.|12
TGTGCCAGCAGGCTAGCTGCAGATACGCAGTATTTT
CASRLAADTQYF
>TRBV6-5|TRBJ2-7|.|TRBD1|12
TGTGCCAGCACCCCGGGACAGGGCAAGCAGTACTTC
CASTPGQGKQYF
>TRBV14|TRBJ2-7|.|.|14
TGTGCCAGCAGCCCCAGGACAGTCTCCTACGAGCAGTACTTC
CASSPRTVSYEQYF
>TRBV14|TRBJ1-3|.|.|16
TGTGCCAGCAGCCGTTCGACAGGATTCTCTGGAAACACCATATATTTT
CASSRSTGFSGNTIYF
>TRBV7-2|TRBJ1-2|.|TRBD1|15
TGTGCCACGAGGATGGGGGACAGGAATAACTATGGCTACACCTTC
CATRMGDRNNYGYTF
>TRBV9|TRBJ2-2|.|TRBD2|17
TGTGCCAGCAGCTCACCTCCCGGGCGGGAGCGGACCGGGGAGCTGTTTTTT
CASSSPPGRERTGELFF
>TRBV10-3|TRBJ2-1|.|TRBD2|13
TGTGCCATTAAGCGGGAGAGTGGGAATGAGCAGTTCTTC
CAIKRESGNEQFF